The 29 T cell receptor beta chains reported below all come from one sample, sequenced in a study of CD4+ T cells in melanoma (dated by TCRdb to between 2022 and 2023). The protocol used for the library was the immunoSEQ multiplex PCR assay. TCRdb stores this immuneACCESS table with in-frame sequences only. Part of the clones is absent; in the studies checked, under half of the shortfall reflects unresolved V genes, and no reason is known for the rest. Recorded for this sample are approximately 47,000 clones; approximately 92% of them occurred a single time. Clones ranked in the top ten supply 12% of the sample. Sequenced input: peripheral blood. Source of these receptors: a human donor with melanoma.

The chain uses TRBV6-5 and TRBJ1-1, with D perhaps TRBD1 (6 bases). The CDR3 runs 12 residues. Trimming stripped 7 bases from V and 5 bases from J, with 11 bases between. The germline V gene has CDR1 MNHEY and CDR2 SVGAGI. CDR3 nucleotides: TGTGCCAGCATCAAGGGGGGTACTGAAGCTTTCTTT. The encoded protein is CASIKGGTEAFF.

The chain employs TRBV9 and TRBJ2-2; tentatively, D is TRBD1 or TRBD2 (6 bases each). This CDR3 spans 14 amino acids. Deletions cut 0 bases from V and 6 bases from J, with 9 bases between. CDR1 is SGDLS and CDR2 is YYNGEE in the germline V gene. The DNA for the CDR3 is TGTGCCAGCAGCGTAGAAGGGGGGCCCGGGGAGCTGTTTTTT. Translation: CASSVEGGPGELFF.

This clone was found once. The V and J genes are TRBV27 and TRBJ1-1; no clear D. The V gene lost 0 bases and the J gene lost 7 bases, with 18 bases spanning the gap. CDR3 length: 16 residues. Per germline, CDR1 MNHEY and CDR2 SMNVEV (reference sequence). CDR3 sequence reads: CASSLSTTPPGVEAFF. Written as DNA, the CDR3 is TGTGCCAGCAGTTTATCGACAACCCCTCCGGGTGTTGAAGCTTTCTTT.

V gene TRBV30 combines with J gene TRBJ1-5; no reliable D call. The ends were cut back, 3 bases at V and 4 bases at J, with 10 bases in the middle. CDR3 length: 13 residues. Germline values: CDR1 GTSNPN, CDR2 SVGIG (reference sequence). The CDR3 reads CAWSPGPNQPQHF. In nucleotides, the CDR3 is TGTGCCTGGAGCCCCGGCCCGAATCAGCCCCAGCATTTT.

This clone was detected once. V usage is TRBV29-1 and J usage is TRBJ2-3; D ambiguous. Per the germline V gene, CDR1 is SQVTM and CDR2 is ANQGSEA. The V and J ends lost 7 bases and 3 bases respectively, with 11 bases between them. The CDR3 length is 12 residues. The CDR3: CSAVVRTDTQYF. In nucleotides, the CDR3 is TGCAGCGCCGTGGTGAGAACAGATACGCAGTATTTT.

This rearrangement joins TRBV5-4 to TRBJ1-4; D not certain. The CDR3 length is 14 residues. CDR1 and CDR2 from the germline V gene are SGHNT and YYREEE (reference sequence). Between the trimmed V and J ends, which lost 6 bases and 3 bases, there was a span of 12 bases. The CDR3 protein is CASTADAANEKLFF. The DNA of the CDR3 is TGTGCCAGCACCGCGGACGCCGCTAATGAAAAACTGTTTTTT. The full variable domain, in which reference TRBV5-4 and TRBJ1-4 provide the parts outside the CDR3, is ETGVTQSPTHLIKTRGQQVTLRCSSQSGHNTVSWYQQALGQGPQFIFQYYREEENGRGNFPPRFSGLQFPNYSSELNVNALELDDSALYLCASTADAANEKLFFGSGTQLSVL.

CDR3 bases: TGTGCCAGCAGCCAAACACGGGGGACTGAAGCTTTCTTT. It translates to CASSQTRGTEAFF. The rearrangement links TRBV14 to TRBJ1-1, with TRBD1 as a possible D gene (5 bases). V shed 2 bases and J shed 5 bases, with 9 bases lying between them. This CDR3 contains 13 residues. Germline V gene lookup returns CDR1 SGHDN and CDR2 FVKESK. The complete variable domain, with remaining parts taken from reference TRBV14 and TRBJ1-1, reads EAGVTQFPSHSVIEKGQTVTLRCDPISGHDNLYWYRRVMGKEIKFLLHFVKESKQDESGMPNNRFLAERTGGTYSTLKVQPAELEDSGVYFCASSQTRGTEAFFGQGTRLTVV.

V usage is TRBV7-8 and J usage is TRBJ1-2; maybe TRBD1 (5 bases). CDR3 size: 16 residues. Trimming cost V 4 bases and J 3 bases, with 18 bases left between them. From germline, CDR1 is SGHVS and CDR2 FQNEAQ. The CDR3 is CASSSGRLSGDYGYTF. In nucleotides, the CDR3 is TGTGCCAGCAGCTCGGGACGACTATCGGGCGACTATGGCTACACCTTC. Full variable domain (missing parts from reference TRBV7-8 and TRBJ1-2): GAGVSQSPRYKVAKRGQDVALRCDPISGHVSLFWYQQALGQGPEFLTYFQNEAQLDKSGLPSDRFFAERPEGSVSTLKIQRTQQEDSAVYLCASSSGRLSGDYGYTFGSGTRLTVV.

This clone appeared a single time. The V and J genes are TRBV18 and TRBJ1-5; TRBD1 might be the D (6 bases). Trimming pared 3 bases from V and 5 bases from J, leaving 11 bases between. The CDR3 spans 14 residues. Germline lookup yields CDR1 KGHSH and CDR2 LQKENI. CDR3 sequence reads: CASSPGTFDQPQHF. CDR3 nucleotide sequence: TGTGCCAGCTCACCGGGGACATTCGATCAGCCCCAGCATTTT.

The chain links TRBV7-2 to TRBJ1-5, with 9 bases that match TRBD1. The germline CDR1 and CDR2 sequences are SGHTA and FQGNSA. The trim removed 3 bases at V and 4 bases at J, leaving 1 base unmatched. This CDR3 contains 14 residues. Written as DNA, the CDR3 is TGTGCCAGCAGCTTGGGACAGGGAAATCAGCCCCAGCATTTT. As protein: CASSLGQGNQPQHF.

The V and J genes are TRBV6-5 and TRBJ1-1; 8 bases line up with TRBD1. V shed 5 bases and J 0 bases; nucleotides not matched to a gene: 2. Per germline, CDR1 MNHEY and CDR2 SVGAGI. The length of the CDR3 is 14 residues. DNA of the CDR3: TGTGCCAGCAGTCCAGGGGGCTTGAACACTGAAGCTTTCTTT. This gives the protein CASSPGGLNTEAFF.

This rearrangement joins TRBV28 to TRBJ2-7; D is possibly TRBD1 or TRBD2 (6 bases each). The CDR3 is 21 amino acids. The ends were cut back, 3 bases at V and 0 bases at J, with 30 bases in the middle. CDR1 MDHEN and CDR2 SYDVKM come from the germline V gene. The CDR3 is CASSFNLEGGRPMTSSYEQYF. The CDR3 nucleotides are TGTGCCAGCAGTTTCAATCTGGAGGGGGGTCGTCCGATGACTAGCTCCTACGAGCAGTACTTC.

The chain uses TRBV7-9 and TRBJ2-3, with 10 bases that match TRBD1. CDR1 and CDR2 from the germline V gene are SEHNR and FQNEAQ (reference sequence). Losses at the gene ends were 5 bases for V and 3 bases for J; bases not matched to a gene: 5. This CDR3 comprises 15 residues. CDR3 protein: CASSPPDRGTDTQYF. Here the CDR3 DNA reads TGTGCCAGCAGCCCCCCGGACAGGGGGACAGATACGCAGTATTTT.

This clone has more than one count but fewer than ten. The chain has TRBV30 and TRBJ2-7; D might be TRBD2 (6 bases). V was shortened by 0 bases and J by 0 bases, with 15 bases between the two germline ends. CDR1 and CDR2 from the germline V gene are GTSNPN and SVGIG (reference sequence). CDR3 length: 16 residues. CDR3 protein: CAWSVRVADYSYEQYF. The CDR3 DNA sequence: TGTGCCTGGAGTGTACGCGTAGCGGATTACTCCTACGAGCAGTACTTC.

CDR3 bases: TGCAGCGCCTGCAAGGCTAGCGGCATTGAGCAGTTCTTC. Encoded protein: CSACKASGIEQFF. V is TRBV29-1 and J is TRBJ2-1; 7 bases match TRBD2. The CDR3 extends over 13 amino acids. Germline CDR1 is SQVTM and CDR2 is ANQGSEA. Trimming at V came to 7 bases and at J to 9 bases, leaving 12 bases not matched to a gene.

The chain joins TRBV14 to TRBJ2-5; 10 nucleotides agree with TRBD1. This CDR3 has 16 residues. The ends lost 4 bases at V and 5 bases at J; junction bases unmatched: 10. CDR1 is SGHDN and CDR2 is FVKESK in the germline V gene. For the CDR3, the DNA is TGTGCCAGCAGCCCCCCTTGGGACAGGGGAGGCGAGACCCAGTACTTC. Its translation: CASSPPWDRGGETQYF.

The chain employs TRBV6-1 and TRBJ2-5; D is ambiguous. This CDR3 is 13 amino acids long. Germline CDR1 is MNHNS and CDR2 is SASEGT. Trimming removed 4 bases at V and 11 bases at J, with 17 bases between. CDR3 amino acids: CASSGLDGSEQYF. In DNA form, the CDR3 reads TGTGCCAGCAGTGGCCTGGACGGCTCAGAGCAGTACTTC.

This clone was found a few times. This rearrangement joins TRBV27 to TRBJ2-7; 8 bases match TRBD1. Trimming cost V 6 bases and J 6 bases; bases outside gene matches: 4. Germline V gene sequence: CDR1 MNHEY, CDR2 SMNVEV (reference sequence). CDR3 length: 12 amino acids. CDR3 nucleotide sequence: TGTGCCAGCAGGGACAGGGCGGGCGAGCAGTACTTC. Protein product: CASRDRAGEQYF.

CDR3: CASSLRGSGYEQYF. CDR3 DNA sequence: TGTGCCAGCAGCTTAAGGGGAAGCGGCTACGAGCAGTACTTC. The V call is TRBV7-8, the J call TRBJ2-7; possibly TRBD1 or TRBD2 for D (5 bases each). Germline V gives CDR1 SGHVS, CDR2 FQNEAQ. Trimming removed 2 bases at V and 3 bases at J, with 11 bases between. The length of the CDR3 is 14 residues.

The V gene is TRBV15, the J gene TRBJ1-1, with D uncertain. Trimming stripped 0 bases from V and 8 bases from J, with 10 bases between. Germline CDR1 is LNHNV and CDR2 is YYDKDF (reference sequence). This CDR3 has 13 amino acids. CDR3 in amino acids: CATSRENPTEAFF. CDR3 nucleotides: TGTGCCACCAGCAGAGAGAATCCGACCGAAGCTTTCTTT.

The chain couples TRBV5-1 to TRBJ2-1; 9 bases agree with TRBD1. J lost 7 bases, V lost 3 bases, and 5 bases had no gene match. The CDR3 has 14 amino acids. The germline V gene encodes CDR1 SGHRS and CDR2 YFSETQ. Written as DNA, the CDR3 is TGCGCCAGCAGCTCCGGGACAGGGTTGAATGAGCAGTTCTTC. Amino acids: CASSSGTGLNEQFF.

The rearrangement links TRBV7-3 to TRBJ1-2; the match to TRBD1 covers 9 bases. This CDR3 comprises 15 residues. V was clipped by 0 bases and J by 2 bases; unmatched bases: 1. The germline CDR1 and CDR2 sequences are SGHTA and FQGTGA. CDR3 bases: TGTGCCAGCAGCTTAACGGGGACAGGGAACTATGGCTACACCTTC. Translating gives CASSLTGTGNYGYTF.

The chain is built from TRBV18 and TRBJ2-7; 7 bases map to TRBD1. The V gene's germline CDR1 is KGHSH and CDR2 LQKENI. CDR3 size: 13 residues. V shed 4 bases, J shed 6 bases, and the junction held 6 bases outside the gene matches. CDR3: CASSRDSLSEQYF. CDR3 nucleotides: TGTGCCAGCTCACGGGACAGTCTAAGCGAGCAGTACTTC.

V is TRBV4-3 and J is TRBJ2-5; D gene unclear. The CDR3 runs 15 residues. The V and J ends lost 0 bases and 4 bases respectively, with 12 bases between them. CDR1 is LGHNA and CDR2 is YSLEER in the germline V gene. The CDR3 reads CASSQDWAGGETQYF. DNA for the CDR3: TGCGCCAGCAGCCAAGATTGGGCAGGTGGAGAGACCCAGTACTTC.

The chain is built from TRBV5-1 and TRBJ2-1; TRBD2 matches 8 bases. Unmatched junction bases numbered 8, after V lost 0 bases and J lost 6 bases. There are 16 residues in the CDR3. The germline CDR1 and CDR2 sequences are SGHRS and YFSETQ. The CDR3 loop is CASSLVDGGALNEQFF. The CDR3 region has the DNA TGCGCCAGCAGCTTGGTTGACGGGGGGGCCCTCAATGAGCAGTTCTTC. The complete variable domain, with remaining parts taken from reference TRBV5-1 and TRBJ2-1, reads KAGVTQTPRYLIKTRGQQVTLSCSPISGHRSVSWYQQTPGQGLQFLFEYFSETQRNKGNFPGRFSGRQFSNSRSEMNVSTLELGDSALYLCASSLVDGGALNEQFFGPGTRLTVL.

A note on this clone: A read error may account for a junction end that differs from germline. CDR3 sequence: CASSLGVSGSYNEQFF. CDR3 DNA: TGTGCTAGCAGCTTAGGGGTTAGTGGTTCCTACAATGAGCAGTTCTTC. V and J are TRBV7-7 and TRBJ2-1, with a tentative D call TRBD1 (5 bases). The CDR3 contains 16 residues. Germline-derived CDR1 and CDR2 are SSHAT and FNYEAQ (reference sequence).

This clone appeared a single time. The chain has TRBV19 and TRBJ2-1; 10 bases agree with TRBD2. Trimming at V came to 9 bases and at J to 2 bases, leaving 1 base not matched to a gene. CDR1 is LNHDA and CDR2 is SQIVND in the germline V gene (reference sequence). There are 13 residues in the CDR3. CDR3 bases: TGTGCCAGCGGGACTAGCGCCTACAATGAGCAGTTCTTC. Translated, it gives CASGTSAYNEQFF.

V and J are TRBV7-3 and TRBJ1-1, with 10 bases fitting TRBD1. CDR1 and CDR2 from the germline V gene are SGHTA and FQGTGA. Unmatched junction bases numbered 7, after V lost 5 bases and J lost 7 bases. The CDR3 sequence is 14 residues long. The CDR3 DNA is TGTGCCAGCAGCCCGACAGGGGGCTCGGATGAAGCTTTCTTT. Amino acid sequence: CASSPTGGSDEAFF.

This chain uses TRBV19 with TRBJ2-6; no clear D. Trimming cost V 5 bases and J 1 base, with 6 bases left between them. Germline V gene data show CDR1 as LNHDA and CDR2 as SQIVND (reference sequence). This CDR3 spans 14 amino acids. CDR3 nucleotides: TGTGCCAGTAGTGCGGTATCTGGGGCCAACGTCCTGACTTTC. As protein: CASSAVSGANVLTF. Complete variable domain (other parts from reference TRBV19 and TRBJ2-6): DGGITQSPKYLFRKEGQNVTLSCEQNLNHDAMYWYRQDPGQGLRLIYYSQIVNDFQKGDIAEGYSVSREKKESFPLTVTSAQKNPTAFYLCASSAVSGANVLTFGAGSRLTVL.